This is a list of T cell receptor beta chains from one sample in a study of cytomegalovirus exposure and HLA in healthy donors. Repertoires were generated with immunoSEQ multiplex PCR, while TCRdb's copy carries only in-frame clones and drops some. This table has roughly 220,000 clones, around 80% appearing once. Sequencing input: PBMCs. These receptors were taken from a woman aged 25 to 39 in good health and CMV-seropositive. Both conserved end residues are part of each CDR3. Each record gives: CDR3 length, J gene, D gene, clone size, V gene, CDR3 DNA, CDR3 protein. A D gene is named only where the DNA matches it firmly. Only some rows state a clone size, as once, few, many or a class for expanded clones.

13 | TRBJ2-1 | - | - | TRBV27 | TGTGCCAGCAGATCGACCTCTGGCAATGAGCAGTTCTTC | CASRSTSGNEQFF
14 | TRBJ1-1 | - | - | TRBV14 | TGTGCCAGCAACCGTCAGGGGATGGGCACTGAAGCTTTCTTT | CASNRQGMGTEAFF
15 | TRBJ1-5 | - | - | TRBV5-1 | TGCGCCAGCAGCTTGGCATCAGGGAGCAATCAGCCCCAGCATTTT | CASSLASGSNQPQHF
13 | TRBJ2-4 | TRBD1 | - | TRBV7-3 | TGTGCCAGCAGCTTGGGACAGGGGACGGTTCAGTACTTC | CASSLGQGTVQYF
15 | TRBJ2-7 | - | few | TRBV5-1 | TGCGCCAGCAGCCAACAAGGGACTACAGGGGGCGAGCAGTACTTC | CASSQQGTTGGEQYF
15 | TRBJ2-3 | TRBD2 | - | TRBV2 | TGTGCCAGCCGCCCTAGCGGGAGGGCCACAGATACGCAGTATTTT | CASRPSGRATDTQYF
14 | TRBJ2-5 | - | few | TRBV28 | TGTGCCAGCAGTCCCTCGGGGCGCGGAAAGACCCAGTACTTC | CASSPSGRGKTQYF
14 | TRBJ1-1 | - | - | TRBV5-1 | TGCGCCAGCAGCGAGGACACCGGGAGGACTGAAGCTTTCTTT | CASSEDTGRTEAFF
15 | TRBJ1-5 | - | - | TRBV6-1 | TGTGCCAGCAGTGCCAACCTAGGGACGGTCCAGCCCCAGCATTTT | CASSANLGTVQPQHF
13 | TRBJ2-7 | TRBD1 | - | TRBV18 | TGTGCCGGTACCGGGACAGACTCCTACGAGCAGTACTTC | CAGTGTDSYEQYF
17 | TRBJ1-4 | - | - | TRBV12-5 | TGTGCTAGTGGTTTTTCACCCGCAGGGAGACGGTATGAAAAACTGTTTTTT | CASGFSPAGRRYEKLFF
15 | TRBJ1-4 | - | - | TRBV27 | TGTGCCAGCAGTCCTACTCGCGACCCTAATGAAAAACTGTTTTTT | CASSPTRDPNEKLFF
14 | TRBJ1-1 | - | - | TRBV4-2 | TGTGCCAGCAGCCAAGGCGAAGAGAACACTGAAGCTTTCTTT | CASSQGEENTEAFF
15 | TRBJ2-1 | TRBD2 | - | TRBV2 | TGTGCCAGCAGTGAACTAGCGGGAGGGCCAAGTGAGCAGTTCTTC | CASSELAGGPSEQFF
14 | TRBJ2-7 | - | - | TRBV29-1 | TGCAGCGTTGGCCGGGACACCGGAACCTACGAGCAGTACTTC | CSVGRDTGTYEQYF
12 | TRBJ2-7 | - | - | TRBV29-1 | TGCAGCGTTGGAATATCGACCTACGAGCAGTACTTC | CSVGISTYEQYF
13 | TRBJ1-2 | - | - | TRBV29-1 | TGCAGCGTTGAGGGGGGTACTAACTATGGCTACACCTTC | CSVEGGTNYGYTF
11 | TRBJ1-2 | - | few | TRBV29-1 | TGCAGCGTCCAGGACACCTATGGCTACACCTTC | CSVQDTYGYTF
11 | TRBJ1-2 | - | - | TRBV6-4 | TGTGCCAGCAGTGACTCGCTCGGCTACACCTTC | CASSDSLGYTF
13 | TRBJ2-3 | - | - | TRBV9 | TGTGCCAGCAGCTCCGAGTGGCCAGATACGCAGTATTTT | CASSSEWPDTQYF
17 | TRBJ2-3 | - | - | TRBV9 | TGTGCCAGCAGCGTAGCTGCGGGCGGAGGGCGCACAGATACGCAGTATTTT | CASSVAAGGGRTDTQYF
14 | TRBJ2-7 | - | - | TRBV5-6 | TGTGCCAGCAGCTCACCAGGGGTCGGCTACGAGCAGTACTTC | CASSSPGVGYEQYF
15 | TRBJ1-1 | - | - | TRBV27 | TGTGCCAGCAGTTTCAGGGGAGGGGCGAACACTGAAGCTTTCTTT | CASSFRGGANTEAFF
13 | TRBJ1-5 | - | - | TRBV19 | TGTGCCTCAACTGGGCAGGGCAATCAGCCCCAGCATTTT | CASTGQGNQPQHF
17 | TRBJ1-1 | TRBD1 | - | TRBV2 | TGTGCCAGCACTCCCGGGGACAGGACTACTATGAACACTGAAGCTTTCTTT | CASTPGDRTTMNTEAFF
13 | TRBJ2-7 | - | - | TRBV6-6 | TGTGCCAGCAGTGGGACTGGAACCTACGAGCAGTACTTC | CASSGTGTYEQYF
15 | TRBJ2-2 | - | - | TRBV18 | TGTGCCAGCTCAGAAGGGACCCTCGACACCGGGGAGCTGTTTTTT | CASSEGTLDTGELFF
13 | TRBJ2-2 | TRBD2 | few | TRBV6-5 | TGTGCCAGCAGGAAAACTAGCGCCGGGGAGCTGTTTTTT | CASRKTSAGELFF
14 | TRBJ2-7 | TRBD1 | - | TRBV5-4 | TGTGCCAGCAGTCGAGACAGGGTAAATCACGAGCAGTACTTC | CASSRDRVNHEQYF
16 | TRBJ2-4 | TRBD2 | - | TRBV6-5 | TGTGCCAGCAGTTATGGAGACGGTAGCGGGAGGGAGTTAAAGTACTTC | CASSYGDGSGRELKYF
16 | TRBJ1-1 | - | - | TRBV9 | TGTGCCAGCAGCCCATCAGGGCGCACTTCGGAGACTGAAGCTTTCTTT | CASSPSGRTSETEAFF
15 | TRBJ1-1 | - | - | TRBV6-5 | TGTGCCAGCAGTTACGACTCCTCAAGGGACACTGAAGCTTTCTTT | CASSYDSSRDTEAFF
12 | TRBJ2-7 | - | - | TRBV6-5 | TGTGCCAGCAGCCTCGGAGGCTACGAGCAGTACTTC | CASSLGGYEQYF